The 3 T cell receptor beta chains below come from one sample, sequenced in a study of post-analysis software for immune sequencing data. Prepared libraries of TCR beta cDNA carried unique molecular identifiers. TCRdb processed the PCR reads anew with MiXCR; each CDR3 protein has one entry. Among 700,000 to 800,000 distinct CDR3 sequences listed, about 27% were seen once. What these receptors recognize is not known. Regarding the study as a whole: Relative to controls, patients had roughly five TRBV segments at higher frequency, with TRBV5-6, TRBV5-1 and TRBV20-1 among these.

Sequenced input: blood. These receptors all stem from a girl aged 10-17 years with multiple sclerosis.

This chain links TRBV3-1 with TRBJ1-4; unclear D gene. The length of the CDR3 is 16 residues. V was trimmed by 0 bases and J by 3 bases, leaving 11 bases between them. The V gene's germline CDR1 is LGHDT and CDR2 YNNKEL (reference sequence). CDR3 in amino acids: CASSQEDGKPNEKLFF. CDR3 sequence (DNA): TGTGCCAGCAGCCAAGAAGACGGCAAGCCTAATGAAAAACTGTTTTTT.

This clonotype turned up a few times. V gene TRBV2 combines with J gene TRBJ2-1, with D unresolved. Trimming removed 0 bases at V and 4 bases at J, with 10 bases between. The CDR3 consists of 15 residues. Germline CDR1 is SNHLY and CDR2 is FYNNEI. The CDR3 region is CASSEAPESYNEQFF. The DNA of the CDR3 is TGTGCCAGCAGTGAAGCGCCCGAGAGTTACAATGAGCAGTTCTTC.

This clonotype has a handful of counts. The rearrangement joins TRBV6-5 to TRBJ2-1; 8 bases are a match to TRBD1. Trimming removed 4 bases from V and 6 bases from J; junction bases left unmatched: 14. The CDR3 is 17 amino acids. Germline V gene sequence: CDR1 MNHEY, CDR2 SVGAGI. The CDR3, as DNA: TGTGCCAGCAGTTCCCCCCGGGACAGGTCAATACGCAATGAGCAGTTCTTC. Translating it yields CASSSPRDRSIRNEQFF.